These 4 T cell receptor beta chains were all obtained from the same sample, sequenced in a study of early T cells in non-severe SARS-CoV-2 infection. TCRdb re-derived calls from the 5' RACE reads in MiXCR, one entry per CDR3 protein. The sample has around 58,000 distinct CDR3 sequences, roughly 7.8% seen once. The material was whole blood, obtained at baseline. The source of these receptors is an adult who was a healthcare worker with PCR-confirmed SARS-CoV-2 infection or an uninfected control (not recorded which).

CDR3 protein: CASRRGGTTDTQYF. CDR3 in DNA: TGTGCCAGCAGGCGGGGAGGGACCACAGATACGCAGTATTTT. The V gene is TRBV7-8, the J gene TRBJ2-3; TRBD2 matches at 7 bases. Germline V CDR1 and CDR2: SGHVS, FQNEAQ. V shed 6 bases, J shed 2 bases, and the junction held 5 bases outside the gene matches. The CDR3 is 14 amino acids.

This clonotype was seen ten or more times. The chain has TRBV24-1 and TRBJ2-1, with 7 bases matching TRBD2. With V trimmed by 7 bases and J by 7 bases, 12 bases remained unmatched. Germline V gene lookup returns CDR1 KGHDR and CDR2 SFDVKD. CDR3 length: 15 amino acids. CDR3 loop: CATRREGGPENEQFF. The CDR3 coding sequence is TGTGCCACCAGGAGGGAGGGAGGGCCAGAAAATGAGCAGTTCTTC.

This clonotype has ten or more counts. The chain carries TRBV6-2 or TRBV6-3 and TRBJ2-3; no clear D. Germline CDR1 MNHEY, CDR2 SVGEGT. The CDR3 is 14 residues long. Trimming removed 5 bases at V and 3 bases at J, with 12 bases between. The CDR3 DNA follows: TGTGCCAGCAGTCTACCGGACGTAACAGATACGCAGTATTTT. Protein product: CASSLPDVTDTQYF.

The rearrangement links TRBV27 to TRBJ2-7; D remains ambiguous. Trimming stripped 6 bases from V and 3 bases from J, with 12 bases between. The CDR3 has 13 amino acids. The V gene's germline CDR1 is MNHEY and CDR2 SMNVEV (reference sequence). The DNA of the CDR3 is TGTGCCAGCAGCCGAACGCCCTACTACGAGCAGTACTTC. This translates into CASSRTPYYEQYF.